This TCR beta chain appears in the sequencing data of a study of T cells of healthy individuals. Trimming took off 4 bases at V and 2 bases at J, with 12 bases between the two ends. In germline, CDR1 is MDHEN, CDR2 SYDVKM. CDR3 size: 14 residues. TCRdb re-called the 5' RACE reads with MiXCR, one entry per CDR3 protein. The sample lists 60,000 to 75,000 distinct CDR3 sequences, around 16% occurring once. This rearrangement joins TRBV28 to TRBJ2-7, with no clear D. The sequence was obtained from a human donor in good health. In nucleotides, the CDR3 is TGTGCCAGCAGTTCCCTCGGACCGACCTACGAGCAGTACTTC. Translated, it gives CASSSLGPTYEQYF.